This T cell receptor (beta chain) was obtained from a study of shared clonotypes between healthy human individuals. Germline values: CDR1 SGHTS, CDR2 YDEGEE. The CDR3 has 16 amino acids. Deletions cut 2 bases from V and 0 bases from J, with 9 bases between. Produced via immunoSEQ multiplex PCR; TCRdb's table is partial and in-frame only. The table shows about 1 million clones, with around 76% occurring only once. This clonotype originated in a man between 18 and 35 years old in good health. The chain uses TRBV5-8 and TRBJ2-6; D unclear. The sample was memory CD4+ T cells sorted from blood. Subset specified: CD45RA-negative fraction. CDR3 sequence reads: CASSFVRNSGANVLTF. The CDR3 DNA follows: TGTGCCAGCAGCTTTGTCAGAAACTCTGGGGCCAACGTCCTGACTTTC.